This T cell receptor (beta chain) was captured by sequencing in a study of T cells in Graves' hyperthyroidism and ophthalmopathy. General study findings and limits: Researchers report that a 13 V-J model separated ophthalmopathy from stable hyperthyroidism.

RNA transcripts gave rise to amplified TCR beta CDR3 regions. The HTBI primer set drove a first-round RT-PCR of the TCR CDR3. TCRdb fed the multiplex PCR reads into MiXCR, producing one record per CDR3 protein. The table has about 350,000 distinct CDR3 sequences, around a sixth seen once. Many counts were recorded for this clonotype. Its antigen is currently unknown. The source is a woman between 40 and 55 years old with Graves' ophthalmopathy. The sequenced sample consisted of blood.

CDR3 sequence reads: CSARVGQGGHQPQHF. Written as DNA, the CDR3 is TGCAGTGCTAGAGTAGGGCAGGGAGGTCATCAGCCCCAGCATTTT. The V call is TRBV20-1, the J call TRBJ1-5; tentatively, D is TRBD1 (5 bases). The V gene lost 1 base and the J gene lost 5 bases, with 15 bases spanning the gap. The germline V gene encodes CDR1 DFQATT and CDR2 SNEGSKA (reference sequence). The CDR3 extends over 15 amino acids.